The rows below give T cell receptor beta chains drawn from one sample of a study of T cells in localized non-small cell lung cancer. Produced via immunoSEQ multiplex PCR; TCRdb's table is partial and in-frame only. The repertoire holds 90,000 to 95,000 clones, about nine tenths seen once, with 4.1% in the top ten. The sequenced sample was PBMCs, obtained before any cancer treatment. The source of these receptors is a woman aged 40-75 years with stage II squamous cell lung carcinoma. Both conserved end residues are trimmed from each CDR3. The order of the fields is V gene, J gene, CDR3 protein.

V gene: TRBV9
J gene: TRBJ1-2
CDR3 protein: ASSAGEGSSGYT

V gene: TRBV6-6
J gene: TRBJ1-3
CDR3 protein: ASSYSKRDSGNTIY

V gene: TRBV19
J gene: TRBJ1-2
CDR3 protein: ASSRDTSLYGYT

V gene: TRBV5-6
J gene: TRBJ2-2
CDR3 protein: ASSLGRFDPGELF

V gene: TRBV7-6
J gene: TRBJ2-2
CDR3 protein: ASRSPGQGALNGELF

V gene: TRBV5-4
J gene: TRBJ2-6
CDR3 protein: ASRKEGLSGANVLT

V gene: TRBV27
J gene: TRBJ1-5
CDR3 protein: ASSLRGARVITPQH

V gene: TRBV25-1
J gene: TRBJ2-4
CDR3 protein: ASSSELAKNIQY

V gene: TRBV4-2
J gene: TRBJ2-1
CDR3 protein: ASSRKGTAPSYNEQF

V gene: TRBV27
J gene: TRBJ1-1
CDR3 protein: ASSSQGYTEAF

V gene: TRBV2
J gene: TRBJ2-5
CDR3 protein: ASSEDRGKETQY

V gene: TRBV2
J gene: TRBJ1-5
CDR3 protein: ASSGQVFQPQH

V gene: TRBV27
J gene: TRBJ1-4
CDR3 protein: ASSLRGPEKLF

V gene: TRBV15
J gene: TRBJ2-5
CDR3 protein: ATSRSRLRQY

V gene: TRBV2
J gene: TRBJ1-6
CDR3 protein: ASRRDKVNSPLH

V gene: TRBV19
J gene: TRBJ2-3
CDR3 protein: ASTKREEGDTQY

V gene: TRBV5-6
J gene: TRBJ1-2
CDR3 protein: ASSFTSGGRGYT

V gene: TRBV6-5
J gene: TRBJ2-1
CDR3 protein: ASSYSWTGRNEQF

V gene: TRBV6-6
J gene: TRBJ1-3
CDR3 protein: ASSLVGSGNTIY

V gene: TRBV2
J gene: TRBJ1-5
CDR3 protein: ASSGQRNRNQPQH

V gene: TRBV2
J gene: TRBJ2-2
CDR3 protein: ASSEVGNTGELF

V gene: TRBV5-1
J gene: TRBJ1-4
CDR3 protein: ASSSTDANEKLF

V gene: TRBV5-4
J gene: TRBJ2-1
CDR3 protein: ASSLVSGSSYNEQF

V gene: TRBV13
J gene: TRBJ2-1
CDR3 protein: ASSDSRTVAEQF

V gene: TRBV5-4
J gene: TRBJ1-1
CDR3 protein: ASSTEALSTEAF

V gene: TRBV6-1
J gene: TRBJ2-3
CDR3 protein: ASSEARLTQY

V gene: TRBV2
J gene: TRBJ2-3
CDR3 protein: ASSPLAGVTDTQY

V gene: TRBV30
J gene: TRBJ1-5
CDR3 protein: AWKGQGSRQPQH

V gene: TRBV2
J gene: TRBJ1-5
CDR3 protein: ASSEAASYQPQH

V gene: TRBV28
J gene: TRBJ2-2
CDR3 protein: ASSEGRANTGELF

V gene: TRBV2
J gene: TRBJ2-1
CDR3 protein: ASSGRTEQF

V gene: TRBV27
J gene: TRBJ1-5
CDR3 protein: ASSLSTGGGQPQH

V gene: TRBV7-9
J gene: TRBJ2-1
CDR3 protein: ASSPFNEQF

V gene: TRBV6-6
J gene: TRBJ1-5
CDR3 protein: ASSSKNQPQH

V gene: TRBV14
J gene: TRBJ2-2
CDR3 protein: ASSQEIVTGELF

V gene: TRBV19
J gene: TRBJ1-5
CDR3 protein: ASRGTGEHYGQPQH

V gene: TRBV6-1
J gene: TRBJ1-5
CDR3 protein: ASSESVSWGSNQPQH

V gene: TRBV5-4
J gene: TRBJ1-2
CDR3 protein: ASSALGEGYGYT

V gene: TRBV14
J gene: TRBJ1-1
CDR3 protein: ASSKVRFKGTLLEGYTEAF

V gene: TRBV4-1
J gene: TRBJ1-1
CDR3 protein: ASSQEWQGAGARTEAF

V gene: TRBV11-2
J gene: TRBJ2-7
CDR3 protein: ASSLDGGSVYEQY

V gene: TRBV30
J gene: TRBJ2-7
CDR3 protein: AWAPGRAHEQY

V gene: TRBV15
J gene: TRBJ2-1
CDR3 protein: ATSRGGTSDHEQF

V gene: TRBV27
J gene: TRBJ2-7
CDR3 protein: ASSLTPGQGALEQY

V gene: TRBV18
J gene: TRBJ2-3
CDR3 protein: ASSPMADTQY

V gene: TRBV5-6
J gene: TRBJ2-3
CDR3 protein: ASSLVARTDTQY

V gene: TRBV30
J gene: TRBJ2-7
CDR3 protein: AWSLTRREQY

V gene: TRBV6-6
J gene: TRBJ2-7
CDR3 protein: ASSPRGSHLGEQY

V gene: TRBV27
J gene: TRBJ1-2
CDR3 protein: ASSPQVRGVFLRNYGYT

V gene: TRBV11-1
J gene: TRBJ2-5
CDR3 protein: ASSRGTPETQY

V gene: TRBV11-2
J gene: TRBJ1-1
CDR3 protein: ASSLDRGDTEAF

V gene: TRBV4-1
J gene: TRBJ2-1
CDR3 protein: ASSQGQYNEQF

V gene: TRBV18
J gene: TRBJ1-1
CDR3 protein: ASSPILQTNTEAF

V gene: TRBV7-7
J gene: TRBJ2-7
CDR3 protein: ASSQLAGREQY